The clone carrying this T cell receptor (beta chain) showed up many times. Its antigen remains unidentified. What was amplified from RNA transcripts were TCR beta CDR3 regions. First-round RT-PCR with HTBI primers amplified the TCR CDR3 region. TCRdb re-called the multiplex PCR reads through MiXCR, storing one row per CDR3 protein. The repertoire includes about 460,000 distinct CDR3 sequences, approximately 22% of them detected once, and approximately 49% sits in the top ten. Unmatched junction bases numbered 6, after V lost 6 bases and J lost 5 bases. Germline V gene data show CDR1 as MDHEN and CDR2 as SYDVKM. The CDR3 is 13 amino acids. Not enrolled were patients with uncontrolled infection, other autoimmune disease, pregnancy or lactation. This sample stems from a study of T cells in Graves' hyperthyroidism and ophthalmopathy. Study-wide results and caveats: The model foresaw ophthalmopathy a median about 6.5 months prior to onset.

The chain couples TRBV28 to TRBJ2-5; 7 bases align to TRBD1. The source of this sequence is a woman aged 70-85 years with Graves' ophthalmopathy. Sequenced sample: blood. Here the CDR3 reads CASRTTGMETQYF. CDR3 in DNA: TGTGCCAGCAGAACGACAGGGATGGAGACCCAGTACTTC.